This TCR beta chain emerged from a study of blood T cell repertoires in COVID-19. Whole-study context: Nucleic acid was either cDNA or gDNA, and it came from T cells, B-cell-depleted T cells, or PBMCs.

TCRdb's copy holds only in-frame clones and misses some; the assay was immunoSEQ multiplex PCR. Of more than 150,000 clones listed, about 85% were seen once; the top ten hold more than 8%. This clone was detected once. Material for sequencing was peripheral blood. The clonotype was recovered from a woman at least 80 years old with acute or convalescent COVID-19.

The CDR3 is CASSEAWGRVPGYTF. The CDR3 DNA reads TGTGCCAGCAGTGAGGCCTGGGGCAGGGTTCCTGGCTACACCTTC. The chain has TRBV25-1 and TRBJ1-2, with D possibly matching TRBD1 (5 bases). This CDR3 has 15 residues. Trimming left V 3 bases short and J 7 bases short, with 18 bases between. CDR1 MGHDK and CDR2 SYGVNS come from the germline V gene.